These 30 T cell receptor beta chains share one sample of origin, sequenced in a study of T cell responses to AZD1222 COVID-19 vaccine. TCRdb's table, derived via immunoSEQ multiplex PCR, lists solely in-frame clones and lacks some. The sample holds over 110,000 clones; 85% to 95% are singletons and the top ten take roughly 12%. The sample in question was peripheral blood, obtained after recovery from COVID-19. The source of these receptors is an adult who had recovered from COVID-19.

This sequence joins TRBV6-1 and TRBJ1-1; D not certain. The CDR3 runs to 12 residues. From germline, CDR1 is MNHNS and CDR2 SASEGT. V dropped 3 bases and J dropped 4 bases, with 6 bases sitting between them. The CDR3 DNA follows: TGTGCCAGCAGTGAGGGGTCCACTGAAGCTTTCTTT. It is translated as CASSEGSTEAFF.

This chain connects TRBV4-2 to TRBJ2-5, with a possible D match to TRBD1 (5 bases). With 0 bases removed from V and 1 base from J, the gap between germline ends came to 15 bases. CDR1 is LGHNA, CDR2 YNFKEQ, per germline. The CDR3 has 17 residues. The CDR3 bases are TGTGCCAGCAGCCAAGATGGACCAAGAAGGGGCCAAGAGACCCAGTACTTC. Translating it yields CASSQDGPRRGQETQYF.

This clone was observed a single time. The chain employs TRBV28 and TRBJ2-7, with 10 bases fitting TRBD2. There are 14 residues in the CDR3. Germline V gene data show CDR1 as MDHEN and CDR2 as SYDVKM. V shed 3 bases and J 7 bases; nucleotides not matched to a gene: 6. CDR3 amino acids: CASSLLAGGVEQYF. The CDR3 DNA follows: TGTGCCAGCAGTTTGTTAGCGGGGGGTGTAGAGCAGTACTTC.

Only a few counts were recorded for this clone. The chain links TRBV19 to TRBJ1-1; D call uncertain. The CDR3 runs 14 residues. Between the trimmed V and J ends, which lost 3 bases and 1 base, there was a span of 9 bases. Germline CDR1 and CDR2: LNHDA and SQIVND (reference sequence). CDR3 in DNA: TGTGCCAGTAGTATTGGGGTTGGGAACACTGAAGCTTTCTTT. Protein sequence: CASSIGVGNTEAFF.

The chain couples TRBV5-5 to TRBJ2-5; tentatively, D is TRBD2 (5 bases). The CDR3 contains 14 residues. V lost 3 bases and J 1 base, leaving 10 bases between the germline ends. CDR1 is SGHKS and CDR2 is YYEKEE in the germline V gene (reference sequence). DNA of the CDR3: TGTGCCAGCAGCTCACAGACTACCCAAGAGACCCAGTACTTC. This translates into CASSSQTTQETQYF. Filled out from reference TRBV5-5 and TRBJ2-5, the complete variable domain reads DAGVTQSPTHLIKTRGQQVTLRCSPISGHKSVSWYQQVLGQGPQFIFQYYEKEERGRGNFPDRFSARQFPNYSSELNVNALLLGDSALYLCASSSQTTQETQYFGPGTRLLVL.

This rearrangement joins TRBV27 to TRBJ2-3; D call uncertain. From germline, CDR1 is MNHEY and CDR2 SMNVEV (reference sequence). Trimming pared 7 bases from V and 2 bases from J, leaving 13 bases between. The CDR3 length is 14 residues. CDR3 sequence reads: CASKARRNTDTQYF. As DNA, the CDR3 is TGTGCCAGCAAAGCGAGACGGAACACAGATACGCAGTATTTT.

The V and J genes are TRBV5-1 and TRBJ2-1, with D possibly TRBD2 on 6 matching bases. The CDR3 contains 14 residues. V gave up 6 bases and J gave up 9 bases, with 19 bases separating them. Per the germline V gene, CDR1 is SGHRS and CDR2 is YFSETQ. The CDR3 sequence is CASTRWGGTGEQFF. The CDR3 nucleotides read TGCGCCAGCACCAGGTGGGGCGGGACCGGTGAGCAGTTCTTC.

The chain joins TRBV5-1 to TRBJ2-1, with TRBD1 as a possible D gene (5 bases). The V gene's germline CDR1 is SGHRS and CDR2 YFSETQ. V was pared by 7 bases and J by 7 bases, with 21 bases between. This CDR3 has 15 amino acids. DNA for the CDR3: TGCGCCAGCGCCCTCCCTACGCAGGGTGAAAATGAGCAGTTCTTC. Translation: CASALPTQGENEQFF.

The chain carries TRBV28 and TRBJ1-5, with 12 positions matching TRBD1. The CDR3 consists of 17 residues. Germline CDR1 and CDR2: MDHEN and SYDVKM. V dropped 5 bases and J dropped 4; count of bases not matched to a gene: 9. The DNA of the CDR3 is TGTGCCAGCAGTCCCCCGGGACAGGGGGCTGGTAATCAGCCCCAGCATTTT. It yields the protein CASSPPGQGAGNQPQHF.

The V gene is TRBV27, the J gene TRBJ1-2; D gene unclear. There are 17 residues in the CDR3. In germline, CDR1 is MNHEY, CDR2 SMNVEV (reference sequence). V lost 0 bases to trimming and J lost 4 bases, with 18 bases between them. The CDR3 coding sequence is TGTGCCAGCAGTTTATCGAGTACGGGCAGGCGAAGCTATGGCTACACCTTC. It translates to CASSLSSTGRRSYGYTF.

The chain couples TRBV5-1 to TRBJ2-7; D gene unclear. The V end was cut by 2 bases, the J end by 2 bases, with 8 bases between. The CDR3 is made up of 13 amino acids. Per germline, CDR1 SGHRS and CDR2 YFSETQ. The DNA for the CDR3 is TGCGCCAGCAGCTTTGACAATACCTACGAGCAGTACTTC. It translates to CASSFDNTYEQYF.

The chain recombines TRBV19 with TRBJ2-7, with D hard to call. Germline CDR1 LNHDA, CDR2 SQIVND (reference sequence). The CDR3 runs to 13 residues. Deletions cut 3 bases from V and 3 bases from J, with 9 bases between. CDR3 DNA sequence: TGTGCCAGTAGTATTAGGTGGGACTACGAGCAGTACTTC. Amino acid sequence: CASSIRWDYEQYF.

This clone was observed a few times. The rearrangement links TRBV6-4 to TRBJ2-2, with D unclear. Germline V gene data show CDR1 as MRHNA and CDR2 as SNTAGT. Between the trimmed V and J ends, which lost 7 bases and 4 bases, there was a span of 10 bases. The CDR3 runs 13 residues. CDR3 DNA sequence: TGTGCCAGCATGAGCCAGACCACCGGGGAGCTGTTTTTT. This gives the protein CASMSQTTGELFF.

This chain joins TRBV18 and TRBJ2-1, with D possibly matching TRBD2 (5 bases). V lost 3 bases, J lost 3 bases, and 15 bases lay in between. Germline CDR1 is KGHSH and CDR2 is LQKENI. The CDR3 runs to 16 residues. The CDR3 bases are TGTGCCAGCTCACCCATAAGAGCCACTAGCTACAATGAGCAGTTCTTC. Translating it yields CASSPIRATSYNEQFF.

The chain joins TRBV5-6 to TRBJ2-7, with D uncertain. This CDR3 is built from 13 residues. Looked up from germline, CDR1 is SGHDT and CDR2 is YYEEEE. V dropped 1 base and J dropped 2 bases, with 7 bases sitting between them. The chain's CDR3 is CASSLRPPYEQYF. In DNA form, the CDR3 reads TGTGCCAGCAGCTTGAGGCCTCCCTACGAGCAGTACTTC.

The count of this clone is one. The chain recombines TRBV27 with TRBJ1-1, with 7 bases lining up with TRBD1. The V gene's germline CDR1 is MNHEY and CDR2 SMNVEV (reference sequence). The ends lost 8 bases at V and 4 bases at J; junction bases unmatched: 10. The CDR3 runs to 14 residues. CDR3 sequence: CASCLGGRATEAFF. CDR3 DNA: TGTGCCAGCTGCTTAGGGGGCAGGGCCACTGAAGCTTTCTTT.

Note on this clone: An end of the junction differs from the germline gene, which may be a read error. The chain has TRBV7-9 and TRBJ1-2, with unresolved D. Germline V gives CDR1 SEHNR, CDR2 FQNEAQ (reference sequence). The CDR3 loop spans 15 amino acids. The CDR3 region is CASSLVGRGNYGYTF. For the CDR3, the DNA is TGTGCCAGCAGCTTAGTTGGTCGGGGAAACTACGGCTACACCTTC.

This chain joins TRBV7-2 and TRBJ1-2, with D unclear. V was shortened by 4 bases and J by 0 bases, with 15 bases between the two germline ends. Germline CDR1 is SGHTA and CDR2 is FQGNSA. The length of the CDR3 is 16 residues. The CDR3 DNA follows: TGTGCCAGCAGCTCCGACTTTAACCCTACTAACTATGGCTACACCTTC. This gives the protein CASSSDFNPTNYGYTF.

V and J are TRBV3-1 (or the pseudogene TRBV3-2) and TRBJ2-2; D gene unclear. The V gene lost 5 bases and the J gene lost 5 bases, with 9 bases spanning the gap. This CDR3 comprises 13 residues. Germline CDR1 is LGHDT and CDR2 is YNNKEL (reference sequence). This CDR3 reads CASSSLSTGELFF. DNA of the CDR3: TGTGCCAGCAGCTCCTTGAGTACCGGGGAGCTGTTTTTT.

This clone was seen just once. One end of the junction varies from germline; a read error may be responsible. V gene TRBV7-7 combines with J gene TRBJ2-5, with 7 positions matching TRBD2. Germline loops: CDR1 SSHAT, CDR2 FNYEAQ (reference sequence). This CDR3 comprises 14 residues. This CDR3 reads CASTPGLNQETQYF. In DNA, the CDR3 is TGTGCTAGCACCCCGGGACTAAACCAAGAGACCCAGTACTTC.

The V call is TRBV28, the J call TRBJ2-5, with D tentatively TRBD1 (6 bases). The V gene lost 5 bases and the J gene lost 6 bases, with 16 bases spanning the gap. The germline V gene encodes CDR1 MDHEN and CDR2 SYDVKM. The CDR3 covers 14 residues. The CDR3 DNA is TGTGCCAGCAGTCACTACCTCAGGGGTAAGACCCAGTACTTC. This gives the protein CASSHYLRGKTQYF.

This chain connects TRBV19 to TRBJ2-7; TRBD1 matches at 7 bases. The CDR3 is made up of 14 amino acids. The germline gives CDR1 LNHDA, CDR2 SQIVND (reference sequence). The junction had 3 bases not matched to a gene; V was cut back by 4 bases and J by 0 bases. In DNA form, the CDR3 reads TGTGCCAGTAGTACCGGGACAGCCTCCTACGAGCAGTACTTC. Amino acid sequence: CASSTGTASYEQYF. Full variable domain (outside the CDR3, taken from reference TRBV19 and TRBJ2-7): DGGITQSPKYLFRKEGQNVTLSCEQNLNHDAMYWYRQDPGQGLRLIYYSQIVNDFQKGDIAEGYSVSREKKESFPLTVTSAQKNPTAFYLCASSTGTASYEQYFGPGTRLTVT.

The rearrangement joins TRBV5-1 to TRBJ2-2; 9 bases map to TRBD1. Germline V CDR1 and CDR2: SGHRS, YFSETQ. Trimming cost V 6 bases and J 5 bases; bases outside gene matches: 5. The CDR3 has 14 amino acids. The CDR3 DNA follows: TGCGCCAGCACCACAGGGGGCTGGACCGGGGAGCTGTTTTTT. Residues: CASTTGGWTGELFF.

This chain joins TRBV5-1 and TRBJ1-5, with D tentatively TRBD1 (5 bases). Germline V CDR1 and CDR2: SGHRS, YFSETQ. This CDR3 comprises 15 residues. Between the trimmed V and J ends, which lost 4 bases and 7 bases, there was a span of 18 bases. The DNA for the CDR3 is TGCGCCAGCAGCCTTGGATCGGGGGTTGGGCAGCCCCAGCATTTT. Amino acid sequence: CASSLGSGVGQPQHF.

The chain carries TRBV12-3 or TRBV12-4 and TRBJ2-7; D is possibly TRBD1 (5 bases). The V and J ends lost 6 bases and 6 bases respectively, with 9 bases between them. The CDR3 length is 11 residues. CDR3 region: CASSTTVEQYF. The CDR3, as DNA: TGTGCCAGCAGCACGACAGTCGAGCAGTACTTC.

This rearrangement joins TRBV5-5 to TRBJ2-5; 9 bases line up with TRBD1. The CDR3 consists of 18 residues. Trimming took 2 bases from V and 5 from J; bases not matched to a gene: 16. CDR1 is SGHKS and CDR2 is YYEKEE in the germline V gene (reference sequence). The CDR3 here is CASSFRARGTGLKETQYF. The CDR3 DNA is TGTGCCAGCAGCTTTAGAGCCAGGGGGACAGGGTTAAAGGAGACCCAGTACTTC.

The chain uses TRBV29-1 and TRBJ2-1, with 7 bases aligning to TRBD2. Germline assignment: CDR1 SQVTM and CDR2 ANQGSEA. This CDR3 contains 16 residues. The V gene end was trimmed by 4 bases and the J gene end by 6 bases; junction bases not matched to a gene: 15. The CDR3 loop is CSVVGTSSTSINEQFF. DNA of the CDR3: TGCAGCGTTGTTGGTACAAGCTCGACTAGCATCAATGAGCAGTTCTTC.

This rearrangement joins TRBV15 to TRBJ2-7; 13 bases line up with TRBD2. The germline V gene has CDR1 LNHNV and CDR2 YYDKDF (reference sequence). After removal of 0 bases from V and 2 bases from J, the junction contained 7 bases not matched to a gene. This CDR3 has 18 residues. The CDR3 sequence is CATSRDRLAGGIPYEQYF. CDR3 DNA: TGTGCCACCAGCAGAGATAGACTAGCGGGAGGCATACCCTACGAGCAGTACTTC.

The chain recombines TRBV27 with TRBJ2-1, with 11 bases identical to TRBD2. The germline CDR1 and CDR2 sequences are MNHEY and SMNVEV (reference sequence). V shed 5 bases, J shed 7 bases, and the junction held 10 bases outside the gene matches. The CDR3 length is 16 residues. CDR3 loop: CASSPLLAGDGNEQFF. The CDR3 region has the DNA TGTGCCAGCAGTCCCTTACTAGCGGGAGATGGTAATGAGCAGTTCTTC.

This chain uses TRBV11-2 with TRBJ2-3, with D possibly matching TRBD1 (5 bases). The CDR3 runs to 15 residues. V was clipped by 1 base and J by 9 bases, with 17 bases between them. Germline CDR1 is SGHAT and CDR2 is FQNNGV. The CDR3 region is CASSLAAGGQGTQYF. In DNA, the CDR3 is TGTGCCAGCAGCTTAGCCGCAGGCGGACAAGGAACGCAGTATTTT.